The present T cell receptor (beta chain) was sequenced within a study of T cells in Graves' hyperthyroidism and ophthalmopathy. CDR1 ENHRY and CDR2 SYGVKD come from the germline V gene. The CDR3 spans 17 residues. Trimming at V came to 0 bases and at J to 0 bases, leaving 4 bases not matched to a gene. This clonotype was observed a few times. TCR beta CDR3 regions were amplified from RNA transcripts. Researchers ran a first-round RT-PCR on the TCR CDR3 using the HTBI primer set. TCRdb called the multiplex PCR reads again in MiXCR, with one record for every CDR3 protein. The table lists 550,000 to 800,000 distinct CDR3 sequences, around 16% of them singletons.

The clonotype was recovered from a man in his forties or fifties with Graves' hyperthyroidism. V is TRBV10-3 and J is TRBJ2-2; 7 bases agree with TRBD2. The specimen was blood. The CDR3 is CAISESRAGPNTGELFF. The CDR3 DNA sequence: TGTGCCATCAGTGAGTCGAGAGCGGGGCCGAACACCGGGGAGCTGTTTTTT.